This entry lists 13 T cell receptor beta chains sequenced from one sample in a study of cytomegalovirus exposure and HLA in healthy donors. Amplification used 60 Vbeta primers and 13 Jbeta primers. Profiled with immunoSEQ multiplex PCR; TCRdb holds only in-frame clones, not every one. The sample holds 200,000 to 250,000 clones, approximately 88% seen once. The sequencing input was PBMCs. The receptors derive from a boy younger than 10 in good health and CMV-seronegative.

The chain is built from TRBV5-4 and TRBJ2-7; 7 bases map to TRBD1. The CDR3 runs to 13 residues. Germline V gives CDR1 SGHNT, CDR2 YYREEE (reference sequence). J was trimmed by 2 bases and V by 5 bases; bases with no gene match: 4. The CDR3 DNA reads as TGTGCCAGCAGGAAAACAGGGGCCTACGAGCAGTACTTC. It yields the protein CASRKTGAYEQYF.

This chain connects TRBV7-9 to TRBJ2-1; the match to TRBD2 covers 11 bases. This CDR3 contains 14 residues. Germline V gene data show CDR1 as SEHNR and CDR2 as FQNEAQ (reference sequence). With V trimmed by 5 bases and J by 6 bases, 3 bases remained unmatched. CDR3: CASSPGLAVNEQFF. The CDR3 DNA follows: TGTGCCAGCAGCCCGGGACTAGCGGTCAATGAGCAGTTCTTC. The entire variable domain, with the rest obtained from reference TRBV7-9 and TRBJ2-1, is as follows: DTGVSQNPRHKITKRGQNVTFRCDPISEHNRLYWYRQTLGQGPEFLTYFQNEAQLEKSRLLSDRFSAERPKGSFSTLEIQRTEQGDSAMYLCASSPGLAVNEQFFGPGTRLTVL.

The chain recombines TRBV19 with TRBJ1-1; D is undetermined. The V end was cut by 7 bases, the J end by 1 base, with 10 bases between. Germline values: CDR1 LNHDA, CDR2 SQIVND (reference sequence). The length of the CDR3 is 13 residues. The CDR3 reads CASTYTGNTEAFF. Written as DNA, the CDR3 is TGTGCCAGTACCTATACGGGGAACACTGAAGCTTTCTTT.

The chain links TRBV10-3 to TRBJ2-1; TRBD1 matches at 8 bases. V gave up 5 bases and J gave up 6 bases; unmatched junction bases: 9. This CDR3 is built from 15 residues. Germline lookup yields CDR1 ENHRY and CDR2 SYGVKD. In nucleotides, the CDR3 is TGTGCCATCAGTCCCAGACAGGGGAAAGGCAATGAGCAGTTCTTC. Amino acid sequence: CAISPRQGKGNEQFF.

The chain links TRBV4-1 to TRBJ1-2; a weak D match, TRBD1 (5 bases). The V gene lost 7 bases and the J gene lost 4 bases, with 10 bases spanning the gap. The CDR3 is 12 residues long. CDR1 is MGHRA and CDR2 is YSYEKL in the germline V gene. CDR3 loop: CASKGEGYGYTF. The CDR3 nucleotides are TGCGCCAGCAAAGGGGAAGGCTATGGCTACACCTTC.

The genes are TRBV2 and TRBJ1-2; the match to TRBD1 covers 9 bases. Per the germline V gene, CDR1 is SNHLY and CDR2 is FYNNEI. The length of the CDR3 is 17 residues. Trimming at V came to 6 bases and at J to 6 bases, leaving 17 bases not matched to a gene. CDR3 region: CASRPGLPGQGMHGYTF. The CDR3 nucleotides are TGTGCCAGCAGACCTGGCCTTCCGGGACAGGGTATGCATGGCTACACCTTC.

Comments on this clone: In the same sample, other DNA sequences code for this CDR3. This sequence joins TRBV6-5 and TRBJ2-3; D possibly corresponds to TRBD1 (6 bases). V dropped 9 bases and J dropped 2 bases, with 15 bases sitting between them. The germline CDR1 and CDR2 sequences are MNHEY and SVGAGI. This CDR3 is built from 14 residues. The CDR3 bases are TGTGCCAGTAACAGGGCTACCGCCACAGATACGCAGTATTTT. Amino acids: CASNRATATDTQYF.

V usage is TRBV9 and J usage is TRBJ2-5; tentatively, D is TRBD2 (6 bases). The CDR3 extends over 12 amino acids. V was shortened by 4 bases and J by 8 bases, with 12 bases between the two germline ends. Germline V gene data show CDR1 as SGDLS and CDR2 as YYNGEE. CDR3 amino acids: CASSLPGETQYF. CDR3 nucleotides: TGTGCCAGCAGCCTACCGGGGGAAACCCAGTACTTC. Based on the CDR3 plus reference TRBV9 and TRBJ2-5, the full variable domain is DSGVTQTPKHLITATGQRVTLRCSPRSGDLSVYWYQQSLDQGLQFLIQYYNGEERAKGNILERFSAQQFPDLHSELNLSSLELGDSALYFCASSLPGETQYFGPGTRLLVL.

The count of this clone is one. V gene TRBV7-9 combines with J gene TRBJ1-4; possibly TRBD1 for D (5 bases). The CDR3 is 15 amino acids. Trimming pared 5 bases from V and 6 bases from J, leaving 16 bases between. CDR1 and CDR2 from the germline V gene are SEHNR and FQNEAQ (reference sequence). The CDR3 loop reads CASSRDGGGDEKLFF. The CDR3 DNA reads as TGTGCCAGCAGCCGGGACGGAGGAGGGGATGAAAAACTGTTTTTT.

The CDR3 region is CASSLSRFGTEVYEQYF. CDR3 DNA sequence: TGTGCCAGCAGCCTGTCTCGATTCGGGACAGAAGTCTACGAGCAGTACTTC. This chain links TRBV7-8 with TRBJ2-5, with 7 bases lining up with TRBD1. The J call may not be correct, given that the DNA end is closer to TRBJ2-7. Germline V gene sequence: CDR1 SGHVS, CDR2 FQNEAQ. This CDR3 is built from 17 residues.

Here the CDR3 reads CASSWAYNEKLFF. CDR3 nucleotide sequence: TGTGCCAGCAGTTGGGCCTATAATGAAAAACTGTTTTTT. The gene calls are TRBV6-5 and TRBJ1-4; D unclear. The CDR3 loop spans 13 amino acids. The V and J ends lost 4 bases and 4 bases respectively, with 7 bases between them. Looked up from germline, CDR1 is MNHEY and CDR2 is SVGAGI.

V is TRBV2 and J is TRBJ2-1; tentatively, D is TRBD2 (6 bases). Germline V gene lookup returns CDR1 SNHLY and CDR2 FYNNEI. V was clipped by 6 bases and J by 3 bases, with 12 bases between them. The CDR3 loop spans 14 amino acids. CDR3 protein: CASRGTRGYNEQFF. In DNA form, the CDR3 reads TGTGCCAGCAGAGGGACTCGGGGCTACAATGAGCAGTTCTTC.

This chain uses TRBV5-1 with TRBJ1-2; 9 bases are shared with TRBD1. Germline V gene lookup returns CDR1 SGHRS and CDR2 YFSETQ. The CDR3 contains 14 residues. Unmatched junction bases numbered 6, after V lost 4 bases and J lost 5 bases. In DNA form, the CDR3 reads TGCGCCAGCAGCATGCGACAGGGGGGTTATGGCTACACCTTC. This sequence encodes CASSMRQGGYGYTF.